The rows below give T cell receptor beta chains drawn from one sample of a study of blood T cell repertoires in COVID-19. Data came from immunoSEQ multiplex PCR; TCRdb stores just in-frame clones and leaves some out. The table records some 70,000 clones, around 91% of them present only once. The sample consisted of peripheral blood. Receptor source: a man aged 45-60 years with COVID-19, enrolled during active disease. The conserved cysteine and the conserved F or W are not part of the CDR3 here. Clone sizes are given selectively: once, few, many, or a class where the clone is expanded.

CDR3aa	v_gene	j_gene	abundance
ASSIGGGHPLGNQPQH	TRBV19	TRBJ1-5	.
ASSNRQVLSPLH	TRBV2	TRBJ1-6	.
ASSREGPRPQH	TRBV19	TRBJ1-5	.
ASSPYGSTQY	TRBV7-2	TRBJ2-3	.
ASSPRGGSGNTIY	TRBV7-2	TRBJ1-3	.
ASSPGGPNSPLH	TRBV28	TRBJ1-6	.
ASSSAGQGTGYT	TRBV2	TRBJ1-2	.
SVDRAGGGYGYT	TRBV29-1	TRBJ1-2	.
AISQATAGGTGELF	TRBV10-3	TRBJ2-2	.
ASSPWTGRSGDYGYT	TRBV18	TRBJ1-2	.
ASSARDSSQGGGYT	TRBV6-6	TRBJ1-2	.
ASSQDGTSAYNEQF	TRBV4-2	TRBJ2-1	.
ASSTEPQEEY	TRBV5-6	TRBJ2-7	.
ASSRGGSNQPQH	TRBV4-1	TRBJ1-5	.
ASSVSPGRNQPQH	TRBV7-2	TRBJ1-5	few
ASSQDRPLERGSYEQY	TRBV3-1/TRBV3-2	TRBJ2-7	.
ASSERYEQY	TRBV2	TRBJ2-7	.
ASRNTGQGGEKLF	TRBV4-1	TRBJ1-4	.
SASGRTHSNQPQH	TRBV20-1	TRBJ1-5	.
ASSRGLAGGETQY	TRBV4-1	TRBJ2-5	.
ASSQGRGYNEQF	TRBV28	TRBJ2-1	.
AIGTSNEQF	TRBV10-3	TRBJ2-1	.
ASSLFPTSYT	TRBV7-9	TRBJ1-2	.
ASMTGISPLH	TRBV28	TRBJ1-6	.
AWSSGQSQY	TRBV30	TRBJ2-5	.
SASGGGDGNIQY	TRBV20-1	TRBJ2-4	.
AWSEADLGDYGYT	TRBV30	TRBJ1-2	.